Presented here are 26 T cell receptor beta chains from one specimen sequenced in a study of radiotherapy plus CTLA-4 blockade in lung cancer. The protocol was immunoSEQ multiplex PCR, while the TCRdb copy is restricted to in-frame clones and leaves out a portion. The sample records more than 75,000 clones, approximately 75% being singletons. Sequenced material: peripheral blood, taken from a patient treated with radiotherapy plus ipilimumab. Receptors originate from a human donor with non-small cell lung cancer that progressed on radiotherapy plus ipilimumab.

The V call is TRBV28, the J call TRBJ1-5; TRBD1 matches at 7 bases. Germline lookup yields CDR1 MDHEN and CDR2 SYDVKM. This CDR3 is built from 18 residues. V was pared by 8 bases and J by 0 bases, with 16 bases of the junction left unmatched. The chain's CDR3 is CASGKGQTFFYSNQPQHF. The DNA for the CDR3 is TGTGCCAGCGGTAAGGGACAGACTTTCTTTTATAGCAATCAGCCCCAGCATTTT.

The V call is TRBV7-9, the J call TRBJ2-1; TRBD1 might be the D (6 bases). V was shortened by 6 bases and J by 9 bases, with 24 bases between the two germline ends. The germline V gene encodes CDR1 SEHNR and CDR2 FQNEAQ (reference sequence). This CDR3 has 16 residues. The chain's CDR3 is CASSPSGSARGSEQFF. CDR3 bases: TGTGCCAGCAGTCCTAGTGGGTCCGCCAGGGGTAGTGAGCAGTTCTTC.

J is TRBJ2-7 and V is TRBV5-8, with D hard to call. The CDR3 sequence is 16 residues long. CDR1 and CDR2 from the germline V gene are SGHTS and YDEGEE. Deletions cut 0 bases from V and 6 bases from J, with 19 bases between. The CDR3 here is CASSLVGIVPWGEQYF. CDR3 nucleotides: TGTGCCAGCAGCTTGGTGGGGATAGTACCTTGGGGCGAGCAGTACTTC.

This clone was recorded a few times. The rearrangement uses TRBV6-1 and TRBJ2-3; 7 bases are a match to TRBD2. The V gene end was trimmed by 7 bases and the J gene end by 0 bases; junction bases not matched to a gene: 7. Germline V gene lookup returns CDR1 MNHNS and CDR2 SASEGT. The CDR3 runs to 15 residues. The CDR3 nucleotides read TGTGCCAGCAACTTGGGCGGGGGTAGCACAGATACGCAGTATTTT. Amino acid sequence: CASNLGGGSTDTQYF.

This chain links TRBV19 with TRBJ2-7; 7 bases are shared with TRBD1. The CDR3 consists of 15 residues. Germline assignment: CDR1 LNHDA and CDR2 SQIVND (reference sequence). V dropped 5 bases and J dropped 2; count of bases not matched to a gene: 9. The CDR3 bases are TGTGCCAGTAGTCATTCGACAGGGTGGGCCTACGAGCAGTACTTC. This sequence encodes CASSHSTGWAYEQYF.

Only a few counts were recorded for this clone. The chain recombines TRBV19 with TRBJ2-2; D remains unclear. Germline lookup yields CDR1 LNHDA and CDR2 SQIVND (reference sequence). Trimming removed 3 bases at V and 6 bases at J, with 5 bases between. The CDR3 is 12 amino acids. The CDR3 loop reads CASSIGPGELFF. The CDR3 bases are TGTGCCAGTAGTATCGGACCCGGGGAGCTGTTTTTT.

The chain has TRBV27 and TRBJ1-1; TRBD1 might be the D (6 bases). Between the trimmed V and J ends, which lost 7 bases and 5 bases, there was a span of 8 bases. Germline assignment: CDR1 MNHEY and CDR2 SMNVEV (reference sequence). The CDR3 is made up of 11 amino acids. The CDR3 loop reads CASTTGTEAFF. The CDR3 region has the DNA TGTGCCAGCACAACAGGGACTGAAGCTTTCTTT.

CDR3 DNA sequence: TGTGCCAGCAGTGAGCCAGCGGGAGGGCCGTGGTCGAACATTCAGTACTTC. This encodes CASSEPAGGPWSNIQYF. The V call is TRBV2, the J call TRBJ2-4, with 10 bases that match TRBD2. This CDR3 is 17 amino acids long. V was pared by 3 bases and J by 7 bases, with 12 bases of the junction left unmatched. The V gene's germline CDR1 is SNHLY and CDR2 FYNNEI.

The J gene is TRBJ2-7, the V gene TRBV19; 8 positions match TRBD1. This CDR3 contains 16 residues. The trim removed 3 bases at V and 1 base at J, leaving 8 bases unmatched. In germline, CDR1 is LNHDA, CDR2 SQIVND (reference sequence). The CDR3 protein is CASSISPGQVSYEQYF. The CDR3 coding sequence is TGTGCCAGTAGTATCTCTCCGGGACAGGTATCCTACGAGCAGTACTTC.

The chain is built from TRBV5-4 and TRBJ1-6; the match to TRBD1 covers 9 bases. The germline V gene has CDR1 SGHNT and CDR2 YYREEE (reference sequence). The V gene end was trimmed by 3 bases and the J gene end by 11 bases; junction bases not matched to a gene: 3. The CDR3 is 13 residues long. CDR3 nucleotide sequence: TGTGCCAGCAGCTGGGGACAGGGCCCACCCCTCCACTTT. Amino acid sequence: CASSWGQGPPLHF.

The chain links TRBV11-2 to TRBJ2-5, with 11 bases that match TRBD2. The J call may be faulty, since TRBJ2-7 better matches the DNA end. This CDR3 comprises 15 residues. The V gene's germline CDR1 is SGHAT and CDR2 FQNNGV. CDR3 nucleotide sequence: TGTGCCAGCAGCCTCGGACTAGCGGGTTCCTACGAGCAGTACTTC. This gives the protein CASSLGLAGSYEQYF.

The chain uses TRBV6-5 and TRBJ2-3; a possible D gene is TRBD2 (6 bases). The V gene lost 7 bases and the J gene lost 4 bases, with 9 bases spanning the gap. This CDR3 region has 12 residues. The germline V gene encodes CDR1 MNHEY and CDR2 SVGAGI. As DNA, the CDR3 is TGTGCCAGCATCGGGACTGCAGATACGCAGTATTTT. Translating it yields CASIGTADTQYF.

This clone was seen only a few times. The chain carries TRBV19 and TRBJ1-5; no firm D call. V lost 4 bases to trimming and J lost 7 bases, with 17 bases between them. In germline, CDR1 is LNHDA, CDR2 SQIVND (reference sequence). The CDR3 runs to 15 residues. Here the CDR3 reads CASSKAPWGGQPQHF. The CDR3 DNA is TGTGCCAGTAGTAAAGCCCCCTGGGGAGGCCAGCCCCAGCATTTT.

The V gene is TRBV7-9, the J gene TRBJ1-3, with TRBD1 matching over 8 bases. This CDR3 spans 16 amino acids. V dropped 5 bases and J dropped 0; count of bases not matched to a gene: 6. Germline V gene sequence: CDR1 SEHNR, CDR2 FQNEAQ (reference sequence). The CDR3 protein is CASSPRQGFSGNTIYF. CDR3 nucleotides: TGTGCCAGCAGCCCTCGACAGGGGTTCTCTGGAAACACCATATATTTT.

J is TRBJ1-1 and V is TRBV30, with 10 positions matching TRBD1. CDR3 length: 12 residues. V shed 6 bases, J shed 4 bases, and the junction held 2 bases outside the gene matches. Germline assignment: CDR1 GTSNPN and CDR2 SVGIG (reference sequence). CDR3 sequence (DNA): TGTGCCTGCGGGGACAGGGGCACTGAAGCTTTCTTT. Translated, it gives CACGDRGTEAFF.

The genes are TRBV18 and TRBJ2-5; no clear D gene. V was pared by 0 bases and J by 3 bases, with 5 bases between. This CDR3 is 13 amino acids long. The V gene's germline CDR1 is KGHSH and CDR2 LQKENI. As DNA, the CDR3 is TGTGCCAGCTCACCACCGACGGAAGAGACCCAGTACTTC. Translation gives CASSPPTEETQYF.

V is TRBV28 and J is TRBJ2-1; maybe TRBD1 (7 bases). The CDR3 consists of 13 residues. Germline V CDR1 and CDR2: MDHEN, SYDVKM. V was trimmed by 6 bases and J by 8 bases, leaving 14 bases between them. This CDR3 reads CASRRQGGDEQFF. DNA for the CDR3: TGTGCCAGCAGACGACAGGGCGGGGATGAGCAGTTCTTC. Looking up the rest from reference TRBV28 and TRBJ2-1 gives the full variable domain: DVKVTQSSRYLVKRTGEKVFLECVQDMDHENMFWYRQDPGLGLRLIYFSYDVKMKEKGDIPEGYSVSREKKERFSLILESASTNQTSMYLCASRRQGGDEQFFGPGTRLTVL.

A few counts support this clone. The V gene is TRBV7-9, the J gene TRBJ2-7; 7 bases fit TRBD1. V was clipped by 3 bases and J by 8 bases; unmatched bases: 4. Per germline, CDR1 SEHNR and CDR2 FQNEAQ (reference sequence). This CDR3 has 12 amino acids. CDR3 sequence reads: CASSFPTGKQYF. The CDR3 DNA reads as TGTGCCAGCAGCTTCCCGACAGGGAAGCAGTACTTC.

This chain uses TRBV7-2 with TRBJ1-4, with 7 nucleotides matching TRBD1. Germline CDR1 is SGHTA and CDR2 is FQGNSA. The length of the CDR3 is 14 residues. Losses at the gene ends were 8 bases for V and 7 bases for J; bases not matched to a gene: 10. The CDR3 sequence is CASGLTGISEKLFF. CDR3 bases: TGTGCCAGCGGTTTGACAGGGATTAGTGAAAAACTGTTTTTT.

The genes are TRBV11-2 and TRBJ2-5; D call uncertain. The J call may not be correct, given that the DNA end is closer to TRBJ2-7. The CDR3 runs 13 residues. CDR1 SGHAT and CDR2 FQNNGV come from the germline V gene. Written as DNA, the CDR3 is TGTGCCAGCAGCTTGGGCGGATCCTACGAGCAGTACTTC. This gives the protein CASSLGGSYEQYF.

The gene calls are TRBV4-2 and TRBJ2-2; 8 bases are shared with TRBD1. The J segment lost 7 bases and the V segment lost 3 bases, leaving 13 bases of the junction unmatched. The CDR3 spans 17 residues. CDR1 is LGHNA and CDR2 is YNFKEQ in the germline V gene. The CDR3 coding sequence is TGTGCCAGCAGCCAGGAACAGGACAGGGTTTCTTACGGGGAGCTGTTTTTT. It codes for CASSQEQDRVSYGELFF.

The CDR3 DNA reads as TGCGCCAGCAAGCTGGACGGCACAGATACGCAGTATTTT. This encodes CASKLDGTDTQYF. The J gene is TRBJ2-3, the V gene TRBV5-1; D uncertain. The germline V gene encodes CDR1 SGHRS and CDR2 YFSETQ. CDR3 size: 13 residues. V was clipped by 6 bases and J by 1 base, with 9 bases between them.

The CDR3 spells CSVVLYRGRATEAFF. In nucleotides, the CDR3 is TGCAGCGTTGTTTTGTACAGGGGGCGGGCCACTGAAGCTTTCTTT. The chain employs TRBV29-1 and TRBJ1-1, with 9 positions matching TRBD1. Germline CDR1 SQVTM, CDR2 ANQGSEA. Trimming at V came to 4 bases and at J to 4 bases, leaving 10 bases not matched to a gene. The CDR3 has 15 residues.

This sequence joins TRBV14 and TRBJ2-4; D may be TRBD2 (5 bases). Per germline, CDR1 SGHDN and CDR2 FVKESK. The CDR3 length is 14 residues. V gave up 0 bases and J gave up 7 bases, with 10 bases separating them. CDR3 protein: CASSQESEGNIQYF. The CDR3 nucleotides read TGTGCCAGCAGCCAAGAATCCGAGGGTAACATTCAGTACTTC. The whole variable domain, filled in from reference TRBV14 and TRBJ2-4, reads EAGVTQFPSHSVIEKGQTVTLRCDPISGHDNLYWYRRVMGKEIKFLLHFVKESKQDESGMPNNRFLAERTGGTYSTLKVQPAELEDSGVYFCASSQESEGNIQYFGAGTRLSVL.

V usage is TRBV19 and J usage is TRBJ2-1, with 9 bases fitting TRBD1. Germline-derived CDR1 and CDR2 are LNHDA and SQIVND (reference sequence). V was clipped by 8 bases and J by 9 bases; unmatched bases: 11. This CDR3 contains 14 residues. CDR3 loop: CASRLGTGLSEQFF. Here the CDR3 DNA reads TGTGCCAGTCGACTCGGGACAGGGTTAAGTGAGCAGTTCTTC. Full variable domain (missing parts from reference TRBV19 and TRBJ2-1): DGGITQSPKYLFRKEGQNVTLSCEQNLNHDAMYWYRQDPGQGLRLIYYSQIVNDFQKGDIAEGYSVSREKKESFPLTVTSAQKNPTAFYLCASRLGTGLSEQFFGPGTRLTVL.

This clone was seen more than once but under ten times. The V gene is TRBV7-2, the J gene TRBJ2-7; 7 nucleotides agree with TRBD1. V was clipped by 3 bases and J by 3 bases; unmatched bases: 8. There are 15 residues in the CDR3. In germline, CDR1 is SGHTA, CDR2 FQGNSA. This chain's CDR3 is CASSLSWDSHYEQYF. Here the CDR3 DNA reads TGTGCCAGCAGCTTGTCCTGGGACAGCCACTACGAGCAGTACTTC.